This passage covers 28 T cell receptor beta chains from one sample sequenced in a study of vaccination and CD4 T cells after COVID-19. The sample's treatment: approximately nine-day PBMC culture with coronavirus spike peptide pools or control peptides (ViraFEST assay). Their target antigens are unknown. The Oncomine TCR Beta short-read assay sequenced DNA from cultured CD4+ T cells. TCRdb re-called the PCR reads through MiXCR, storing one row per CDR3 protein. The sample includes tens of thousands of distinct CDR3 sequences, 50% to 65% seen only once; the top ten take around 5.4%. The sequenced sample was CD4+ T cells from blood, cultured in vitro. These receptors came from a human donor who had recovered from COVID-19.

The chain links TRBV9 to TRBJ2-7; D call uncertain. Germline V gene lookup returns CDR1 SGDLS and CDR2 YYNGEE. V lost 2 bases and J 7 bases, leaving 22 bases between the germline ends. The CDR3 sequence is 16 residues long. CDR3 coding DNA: TGTGCCAGCAGCGTTATGCCTGGGTCAGCGCGGCTTGAGCAGTACTTC. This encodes CASSVMPGSARLEQYF.

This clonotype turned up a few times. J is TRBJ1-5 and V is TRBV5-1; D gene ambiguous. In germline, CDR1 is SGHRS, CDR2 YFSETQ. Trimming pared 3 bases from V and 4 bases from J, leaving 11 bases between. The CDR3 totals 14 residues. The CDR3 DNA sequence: TGCGCCAGCAGCTCGGACGGCGGGAATCAGCCCCAGCATTTT. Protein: CASSSDGGNQPQHF.

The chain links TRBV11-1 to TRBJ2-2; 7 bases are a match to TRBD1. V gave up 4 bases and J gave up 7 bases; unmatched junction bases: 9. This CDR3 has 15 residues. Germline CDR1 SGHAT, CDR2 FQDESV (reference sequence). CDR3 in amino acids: CASSWGNRGRGELFF. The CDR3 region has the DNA TGTGCCAGCAGCTGGGGTAACAGGGGTCGCGGGGAGCTGTTTTTT.

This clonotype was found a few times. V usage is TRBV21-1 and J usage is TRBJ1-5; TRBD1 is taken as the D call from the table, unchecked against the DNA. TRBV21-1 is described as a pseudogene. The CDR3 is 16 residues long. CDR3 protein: CASSKLGTGSNQPQHF. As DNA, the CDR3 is TGTGCCAGCAGCAAATTAGGGACGGGGAGCAATCAGCCCCAGCATTTT.

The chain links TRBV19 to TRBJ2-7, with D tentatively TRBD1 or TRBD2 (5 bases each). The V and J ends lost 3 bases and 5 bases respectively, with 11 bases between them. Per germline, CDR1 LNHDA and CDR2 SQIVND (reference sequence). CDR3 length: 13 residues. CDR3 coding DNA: TGTGCCAGTAGTATCCTCCTGGGGGACGAGCAGTACTTC. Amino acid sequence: CASSILLGDEQYF.

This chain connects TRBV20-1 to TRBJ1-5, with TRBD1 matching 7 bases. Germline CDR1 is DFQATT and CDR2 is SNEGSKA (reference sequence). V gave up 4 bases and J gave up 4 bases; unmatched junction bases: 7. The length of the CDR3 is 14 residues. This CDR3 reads CSAKLGTANQPQHF. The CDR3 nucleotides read TGCAGTGCTAAACTTGGGACAGCAAATCAGCCCCAGCATTTT.

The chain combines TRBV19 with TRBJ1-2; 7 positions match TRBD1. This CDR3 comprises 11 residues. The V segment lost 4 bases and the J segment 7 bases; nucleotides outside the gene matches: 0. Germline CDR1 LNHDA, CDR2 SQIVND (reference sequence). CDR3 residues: CASSRDSGYTF. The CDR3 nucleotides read TGTGCCAGTAGTAGGGACAGTGGCTACACCTTC.

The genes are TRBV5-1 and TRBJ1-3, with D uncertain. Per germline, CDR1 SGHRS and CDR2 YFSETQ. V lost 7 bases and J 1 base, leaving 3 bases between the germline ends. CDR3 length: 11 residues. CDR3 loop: CASASGNTIYF. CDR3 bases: TGCGCCAGCGCTTCTGGAAACACCATATATTTT.

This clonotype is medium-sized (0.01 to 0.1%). The CDR3 is CASSNRQGRDGYTF. The CDR3 coding sequence is TGTGCCAGCAGCAATAGACAGGGGCGAGATGGCTACACCTTC. This chain connects TRBV7-3 to TRBJ1-2; 8 positions match TRBD1. Germline CDR1 reads SGHTA; CDR2 reads FQGTGA. The junction had 8 bases not matched to a gene; V was cut back by 5 bases and J by 6 bases. The CDR3 contains 14 residues.

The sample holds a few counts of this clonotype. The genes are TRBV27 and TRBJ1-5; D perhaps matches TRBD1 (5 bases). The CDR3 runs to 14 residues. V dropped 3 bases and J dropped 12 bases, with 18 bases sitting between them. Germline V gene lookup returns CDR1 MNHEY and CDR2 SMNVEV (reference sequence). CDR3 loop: CASSFDSWTSLQHF. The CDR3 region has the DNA TGTGCCAGCAGTTTCGACTCATGGACAAGCCTCCAGCATTTT.

The CDR3 loop reads CASSDTGEQPQHF. Written as DNA, the CDR3 is TGTGCCAGTAGCGACACAGGGGAACAGCCCCAGCATTTT. V gene TRBV19 combines with J gene TRBJ1-5, with 7 bases identical to TRBD1. Unmatched junction bases numbered 6, after V lost 6 bases and J lost 7 bases. CDR3 length equals 13 residues. CDR1 is LNHDA and CDR2 is SQIVND in the germline V gene (reference sequence).

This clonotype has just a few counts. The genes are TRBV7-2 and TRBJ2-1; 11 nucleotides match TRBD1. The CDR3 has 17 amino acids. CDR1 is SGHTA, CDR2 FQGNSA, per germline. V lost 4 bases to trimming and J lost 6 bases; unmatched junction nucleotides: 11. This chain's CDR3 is CASSSTRMGTGGNEQFF. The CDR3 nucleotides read TGTGCCAGCAGCTCCACCCGGATGGGGACAGGGGGCAATGAGCAGTTCTTC.

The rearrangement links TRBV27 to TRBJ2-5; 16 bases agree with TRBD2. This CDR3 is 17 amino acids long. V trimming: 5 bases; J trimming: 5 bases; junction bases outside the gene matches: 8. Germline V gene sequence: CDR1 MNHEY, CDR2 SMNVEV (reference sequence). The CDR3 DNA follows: TGTGCCAGCAGTAGAGGGACTAGCGGGAGGGCCGGCGAGACCCAGTACTTC. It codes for CASSRGTSGRAGETQYF.

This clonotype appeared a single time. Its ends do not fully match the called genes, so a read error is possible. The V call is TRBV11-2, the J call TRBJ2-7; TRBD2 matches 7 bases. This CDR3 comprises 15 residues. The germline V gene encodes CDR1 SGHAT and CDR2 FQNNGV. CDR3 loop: CASSQDFTGGYEQYF. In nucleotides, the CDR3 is TGCGCCAGCAGCCAAGATTTCACGGGAGGCTACGAGCAGTACTTC. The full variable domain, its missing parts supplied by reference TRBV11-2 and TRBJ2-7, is EAGVAQSPRYKIIEKRQSVAFWCNPISGHATLYWYQQILGQGPKLLIQFQNNGVVDDSQLPKDRFSAERLKGVDSTLKIQPAKLEDSAVYLCASSQDFTGGYEQYFGPGTRLTVT.

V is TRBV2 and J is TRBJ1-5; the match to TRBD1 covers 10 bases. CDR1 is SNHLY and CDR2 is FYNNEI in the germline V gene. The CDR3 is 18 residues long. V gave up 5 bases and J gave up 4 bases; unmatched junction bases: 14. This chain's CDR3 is CASSTKLDRGLKNQPQHF. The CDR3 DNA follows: TGTGCCAGCAGTACCAAACTGGACAGGGGGTTAAAAAATCAGCCCCAGCATTTT.

CDR3: CASSLLAGQSYEQYF. The CDR3 coding sequence is TGTGCCAGCAGCTTATTGGCAGGGCAGTCCTACGAGCAGTACTTC. V is TRBV7-9 and J is TRBJ2-7; TRBD1 is a possible D gene (5 bases). Germline-derived CDR1 and CDR2 are SEHNR and FQNEAQ (reference sequence). V was clipped by 2 bases and J by 1 base, with 12 bases between them. CDR3 length equals 15 residues.

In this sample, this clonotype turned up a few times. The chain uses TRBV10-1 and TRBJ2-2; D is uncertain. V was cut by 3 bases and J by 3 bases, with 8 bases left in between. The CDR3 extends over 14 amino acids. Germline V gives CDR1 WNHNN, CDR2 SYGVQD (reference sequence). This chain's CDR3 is CASSDPGYTGELFF. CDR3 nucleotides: TGCGCCAGCAGTGACCCCGGATACACCGGGGAGCTGTTTTTT.

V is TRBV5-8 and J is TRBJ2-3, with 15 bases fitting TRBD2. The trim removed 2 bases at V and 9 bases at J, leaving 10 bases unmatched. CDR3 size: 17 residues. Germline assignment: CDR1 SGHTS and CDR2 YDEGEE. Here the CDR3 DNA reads TGTGCCAGCAGCTTTAGAAGCTGGACTAGCGGGAGGGAAACGCAGTATTTT. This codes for CASSFRSWTSGRETQYF.

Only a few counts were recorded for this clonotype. The CDR3 here is CASSFKVNTEAFF. The CDR3 DNA is TGTGCCAGCAGTTTTAAGGTGAACACTGAAGCTTTCTTT. The chain uses TRBV27 and TRBJ1-1; D is unresolved. V was clipped by 3 bases and J by 0 bases, with 5 bases between them. This CDR3 contains 13 residues. CDR1 is MNHEY, CDR2 SMNVEV, per germline (reference sequence).

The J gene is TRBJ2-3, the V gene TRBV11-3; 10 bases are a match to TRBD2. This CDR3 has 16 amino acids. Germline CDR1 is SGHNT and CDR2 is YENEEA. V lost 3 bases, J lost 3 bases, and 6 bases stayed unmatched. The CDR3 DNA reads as TGTGCCAGCAGCTTCCCTAGCGGGAGTGGGACAGATACGCAGTATTTT. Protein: CASSFPSGSGTDTQYF.

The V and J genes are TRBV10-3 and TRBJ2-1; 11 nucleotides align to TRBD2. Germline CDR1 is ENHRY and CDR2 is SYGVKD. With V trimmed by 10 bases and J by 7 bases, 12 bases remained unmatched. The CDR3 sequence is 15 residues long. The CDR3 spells CATTRGLAGGNEQFF. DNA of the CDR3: TGTGCCACAACGCGGGGGCTAGCGGGAGGTAATGAGCAGTTCTTC.

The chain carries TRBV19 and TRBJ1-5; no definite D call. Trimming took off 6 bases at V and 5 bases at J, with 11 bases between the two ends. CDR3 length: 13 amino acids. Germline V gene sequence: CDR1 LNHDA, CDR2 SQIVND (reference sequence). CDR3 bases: TGTGCCAGTAGCCTCCAAAGAGATCAGCCCCAGCATTTT. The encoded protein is CASSLQRDQPQHF. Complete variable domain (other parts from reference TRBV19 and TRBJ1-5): DGGITQSPKYLFRKEGQNVTLSCEQNLNHDAMYWYRQDPGQGLRLIYYSQIVNDFQKGDIAEGYSVSREKKESFPLTVTSAQKNPTAFYLCASSLQRDQPQHFGDGTRLSIL.

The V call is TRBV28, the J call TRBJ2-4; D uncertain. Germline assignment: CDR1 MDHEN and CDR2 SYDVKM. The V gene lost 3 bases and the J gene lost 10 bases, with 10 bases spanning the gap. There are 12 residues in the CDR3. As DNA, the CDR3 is TGTGCCAGCAGTTTCCGCGAGAGGATTCAGTACTTC. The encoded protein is CASSFRERIQYF.

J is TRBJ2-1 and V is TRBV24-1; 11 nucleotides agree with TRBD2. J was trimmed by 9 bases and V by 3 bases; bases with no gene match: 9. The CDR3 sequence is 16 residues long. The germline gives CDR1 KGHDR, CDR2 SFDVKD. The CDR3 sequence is CATSDGGLAVRSEQFF. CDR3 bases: TGTGCCACCAGTGATGGGGGACTAGCGGTCCGGAGTGAGCAGTTCTTC.

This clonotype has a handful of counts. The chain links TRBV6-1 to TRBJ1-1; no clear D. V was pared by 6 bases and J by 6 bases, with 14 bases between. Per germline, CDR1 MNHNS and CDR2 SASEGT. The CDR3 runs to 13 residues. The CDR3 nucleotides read TGTGCCAGCAGAGGTACTGGTCGGTCTGAAGCTTTCTTT. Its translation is CASRGTGRSEAFF.

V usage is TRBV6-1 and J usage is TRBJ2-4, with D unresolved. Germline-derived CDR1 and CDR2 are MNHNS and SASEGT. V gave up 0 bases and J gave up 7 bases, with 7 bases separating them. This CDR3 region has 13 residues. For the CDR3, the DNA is TGTGCCAGCAGTGAAGCCCCCCGGAACATTCAGTACTTC. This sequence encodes CASSEAPRNIQYF.

The CDR3 is CATSDPGQQETQYF. The CDR3 DNA reads as TGTGCCACCAGTGACCCGGGACAGCAAGAGACCCAGTACTTC. The rearrangement uses TRBV24-1 and TRBJ2-5; 7 bases match TRBD1. Germline V gene lookup returns CDR1 KGHDR and CDR2 SFDVKD. The CDR3 loop spans 14 amino acids. Unmatched junction bases numbered 3, after V lost 4 bases and J lost 2 bases.

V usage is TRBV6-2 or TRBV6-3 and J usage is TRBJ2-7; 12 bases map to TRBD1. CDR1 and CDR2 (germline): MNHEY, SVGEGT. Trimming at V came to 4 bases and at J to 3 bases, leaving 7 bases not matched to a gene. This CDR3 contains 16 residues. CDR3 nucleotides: TGTGCCAGCAGTTCCTCCGGGACAGGGGGCGGCTACGAGCAGTACTTC. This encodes CASSSSGTGGGYEQYF.